This TCR beta chain was captured by sequencing in a study of blood T cell repertoires in COVID-19. Germline V gene lookup returns CDR1 SQVTM and CDR2 ANQGSEA. The CDR3 is 13 residues long. V was clipped by 2 bases and J by 8 bases, with 15 bases between them. The age range of participants was about 18 to 90 years, with residence in about two dozen US areas. Up to 2 weeks before entering the study, exposed participants had met a COVID-19 case. Original processing methods: Amplification with reference gene primers provided the estimates of nucleated cell counts. TCRdb keeps only in-frame clones here, not all; method: immunoSEQ multiplex PCR. The D gene and trimming were derived from the DNA, and the V and J assignments and clone size from that table. This sample yields around 320,000 clones, of which 90% are seen a single time; about 4.2% belongs to the top ten.

Material for sequencing was PBMCs or T cells enriched from blood (not recorded which). V is TRBV29-1 and J is TRBJ2-5, with D possibly TRBD1 on 5 matching bases. This TCR came from a woman in her thirties who had been exposed to COVID-19. The CDR3: CSVERQGVVTQYF. CDR3 nucleotides: TGCAGCGTTGAAAGGCAGGGCGTTGTCACCCAGTACTTC. Based on the CDR3 plus reference TRBV29-1 and TRBJ2-5, the full variable domain is SAVISQKPSRDICQRGTSLTIQCQVDSQVTMMFWYRQQPGQSLTLIATANQGSEATYESGFVIDKFPISRPNLTFSTLTVSNMSPEDSSIYLCSVERQGVVTQYFGPGTRLLVL.